The next 15 T cell receptor beta chains were all read from a single sample in a study of blood T cell repertoires in COVID-19. The protocol was immunoSEQ multiplex PCR, while the TCRdb copy is restricted to in-frame clones and leaves out a portion. Of around 200,000 clones in the sample, around three quarters are singletons; the top ten hold about 5.5%. The material sequenced was peripheral blood. Every receptor here comes from a woman in her 70s with acute or convalescent COVID-19.

CDR3 in DNA: TGTGCCATCAGTGAGGGGTCCCAGGGCGAGCAGTACTTC. It codes for CAISEGSQGEQYF. V and J are TRBV10-3 and TRBJ2-7, with D maybe TRBD1 (5 bases). The germline gives CDR1 ENHRY, CDR2 SYGVKD. V lost 2 bases to trimming and J lost 6 bases, with 11 bases between them. This CDR3 has 13 residues.

This clone was detected ten times or more. The V and J genes are TRBV19 and TRBJ2-7, with 13 bases aligning to TRBD2. Germline V gene data show CDR1 as LNHDA and CDR2 as SQIVND (reference sequence). The CDR3 spans 16 residues. Trimming at V came to 6 bases and at J to 3 bases, leaving 8 bases not matched to a gene. The CDR3 bases are TGTGCCAGTAGCTCGGCGAGGACTAGCGGGAGCTACGAGCAGTACTTC. This encodes CASSSARTSGSYEQYF.

The CDR3 loop is CASSLSLGGTSGSNEQFF. CDR3 nucleotides: TGTGCCAGCAGTTTATCTTTAGGGGGGACTAGCGGGAGCAATGAGCAGTTCTTC. The rearrangement uses TRBV27 and TRBJ2-1; 14 bases are a match to TRBD2. The CDR3 extends over 18 amino acids. Germline CDR1 and CDR2: MNHEY and SMNVEV (reference sequence). Trimming cost V 0 bases and J 6 bases; bases outside gene matches: 7.

The chain links TRBV29-1 to TRBJ2-3; 9 bases are a match to TRBD2. The V and J ends lost 7 bases and 3 bases, in that order; junction bases with no gene match: 5. CDR1 SQVTM and CDR2 ANQGSEA come from the germline V gene. This CDR3 spans 13 amino acids. CDR3 protein: CSASSGTTDTQYF. CDR3 sequence (DNA): TGCAGCGCTTCTAGCGGGACTACAGATACGCAGTATTTT.

The genes are TRBV6-6 and TRBJ1-2; D remains ambiguous. V lost 6 bases and J lost 12, with 20 bases in between. The CDR3 spans 13 residues. Germline CDR1 reads MNHNY; CDR2 reads SVGAGI (reference sequence). The CDR3 here is CASSPDGIFRNTF. The CDR3 nucleotides read TGTGCCAGCAGCCCGGACGGGATTTTTCGAAACACCTTC.

This chain connects TRBV28 to TRBJ2-7, with 8 bases aligning to TRBD2. With 3 bases clipped from V and 5 bases from J, the junction kept 12 bases outside the gene matches. Germline V gene data show CDR1 as MDHEN and CDR2 as SYDVKM. The CDR3 runs to 16 residues. CDR3 sequence (DNA): TGTGCCAGCAGTTTTCCCCGGCGGGGGGCCTGGAACGAGCAGTACTTC. As protein: CASSFPRRGAWNEQYF.

The chain uses TRBV20-1 and TRBJ1-1; unclear D gene. The CDR3 spans 10 residues. Germline CDR1 DFQATT, CDR2 SNEGSKA (reference sequence). Trimming left V 3 bases short and J 5 bases short, with 4 bases between. CDR3 in amino acids: CSARRTEAFF. The CDR3 region has the DNA TGCAGTGCTAGGCGGACTGAAGCTTTCTTT.

The chain uses TRBV3-1 (or the pseudogene TRBV3-2) and TRBJ1-5, with 7 bases fitting TRBD1. Trimming took 5 bases from V and 4 from J; bases not matched to a gene: 8. The CDR3 runs to 15 residues. The germline V gene has CDR1 LGHDT and CDR2 YNNKEL (reference sequence). For the CDR3, the DNA is TGTGCCAGCAGCTTCGGACAGGTGAGGAATCAGCCCCAGCATTTT. As protein: CASSFGQVRNQPQHF.

Remarks on this clone: Other DNA sequences in this sample translate to the same CDR3. The gene calls are TRBV18 and TRBJ1-4; 10 positions match TRBD1. CDR3 size: 15 residues. Germline values: CDR1 KGHSH, CDR2 LQKENI. Trimming took 0 bases from V and 6 from J; bases not matched to a gene: 1. Written as DNA, the CDR3 is TGTGCCAGCTCACCACCGACAGGGGGCTATGAAAAACTGTTTTTT. Residues: CASSPPTGGYEKLFF.

This clone was detected once. The chain links TRBV4-2 to TRBJ2-7; 9 bases align to TRBD1. Per the germline V gene, CDR1 is LGHNA and CDR2 is YNFKEQ. This CDR3 has 17 residues. The trim removed 1 base at V and 2 bases at J, leaving 9 bases unmatched. The DNA of the CDR3 is TGTGCCAGCAGCCAAGCAGTAACCGGGACAGGGACCTACGAGCAGTACTTC. Translation: CASSQAVTGTGTYEQYF.

This clone was counted only a few times. The chain recombines TRBV3-1 (or the pseudogene TRBV3-2) with TRBJ1-6, with 7 bases aligning to TRBD1. The CDR3 sequence is 16 residues long. Trimming cost V 2 bases and J 3 bases; bases outside gene matches: 4. Germline values: CDR1 LGHDT, CDR2 YNNKEL (reference sequence). CDR3 loop: CASSQTGQNYNSPLHF. In DNA form, the CDR3 reads TGTGCCAGCAGCCAAACGGGACAGAACTATAATTCACCCCTCCACTTT.

The chain links TRBV6-8 to TRBJ2-5, with a tentative D call TRBD1 (5 bases). Germline assignment: CDR1 MNHGY and CDR2 SAAAGT. V dropped 4 bases and J dropped 1 base, with 7 bases sitting between them. The CDR3 is made up of 13 amino acids. The CDR3 here is CASSSQGQETQYF. CDR3 nucleotide sequence: TGTGCCAGCAGTTCCCAGGGCCAAGAGACCCAGTACTTC.

The chain links TRBV30 to TRBJ2-1; the D is unclear. Deletions cut 3 bases from V and 8 bases from J, with 8 bases between. This CDR3 is built from 11 residues. The germline gives CDR1 GTSNPN, CDR2 SVGIG (reference sequence). The CDR3 nucleotides read TGTGCCTGGAGCCCCGGGTATGAGCAGTTCTTC. Its protein is CAWSPGYEQFF.

The J gene is TRBJ2-7, the V gene TRBV7-8, with 9 bases that match TRBD2. V lost 5 bases and J lost 3; bases outside the gene matches: 5. The germline V gene has CDR1 SGHVS and CDR2 FQNEAQ. CDR3 length: 14 amino acids. CDR3 residues: CASSISGRLYEQYF. The CDR3 bases are TGTGCCAGCAGCATTAGCGGGAGACTCTACGAGCAGTACTTC. The full variable domain, its missing parts supplied by reference TRBV7-8 and TRBJ2-7, is GAGVSQSPRYKVAKRGQDVALRCDPISGHVSLFWYQQALGQGPEFLTYFQNEAQLDKSGLPSDRFFAERPEGSVSTLKIQRTQQEDSAVYLCASSISGRLYEQYFGPGTRLTVT.

The V and J genes are TRBV10-3 and TRBJ2-5; the D is unclear. With 0 bases removed from V and 5 bases from J, the gap between germline ends came to 10 bases. CDR1 is ENHRY and CDR2 is SYGVKD in the germline V gene. This CDR3 has 14 amino acids. In DNA, the CDR3 is TGTGCCATCAGTGAGTCGTCAGTTTTCGAGACCCAGTACTTC. Translated, it gives CAISESSVFETQYF.